Following are 5 T cell receptor beta chains from one sample sequenced in a study of CD8 T cells in ankylosing spondylitis. TCRdb itself ran the 5' RACE reads through MiXCR, one entry per CDR3 protein. In the table there are 750,000 to 850,000 distinct CDR3 sequences, about an eighth of which are singletons. Study observations and caveats: For ankylosing spondylitis blood, a TCR beta motif of several highly homologous variants appeared characteristic.

These receptors have no known antigen. What was sequenced was blood, either unsorted or a sorted T cell fraction (not recorded which). The source is a male donor with ankylosing spondylitis.

The chain combines TRBV6-1 with TRBJ1-2, with D possibly matching TRBD1 (6 bases). This CDR3 is 13 amino acids long. Trimming pared 6 bases from V and 3 bases from J, leaving 11 bases between. Germline CDR1 MNHNS, CDR2 SASEGT. CDR3 in amino acids: CASRRGFDYGYTF. Written as DNA, the CDR3 is TGTGCCAGCAGGAGGGGGTTCGACTATGGCTACACCTTC.

In this sample, this clonotype turned up a few times. V usage is TRBV20-1 and J usage is TRBJ1-1; 7 nucleotides align to TRBD1. V lost 0 bases and J lost 1; bases outside the gene matches: 5. CDR1 is DFQATT and CDR2 is SNEGSKA in the germline V gene (reference sequence). The CDR3 extends over 15 amino acids. CDR3 loop: CSARDYGTANTEAFF. In DNA, the CDR3 is TGCAGTGCTAGAGACTATGGGACAGCGAACACTGAAGCTTTCTTT.

The CDR3 nucleotides are TGCGCCAGCAGCGGTGGAAGCGCGAACACCGGGGAGCTGTTTTTT. Translating gives CASSGGSANTGELFF. This sequence joins TRBV5-1 and TRBJ2-2; no firm D call. Trimming removed 4 bases from V and 0 bases from J, with 10 bases in between. The CDR3 sequence is 15 residues long. Germline loops: CDR1 SGHRS, CDR2 YFSETQ.

This clonotype has a count of ten or more. This chain uses TRBV6-1 with TRBJ1-1; 7 nucleotides match TRBD1. J was trimmed by 3 bases and V by 5 bases; bases with no gene match: 15. Germline V gene lookup returns CDR1 MNHNS and CDR2 SASEGT. This CDR3 has 17 amino acids. The CDR3 nucleotides are TGTGCCAGCAGTCGAAGAAGCCGACAGGGATCGGACACTGAAGCTTTCTTT. Protein product: CASSRRSRQGSDTEAFF.

This clonotype has only a few counts. The rearrangement uses TRBV20-1 and TRBJ2-7; 7 bases are a match to TRBD2. Trimming cost V 6 bases and J 1 base; bases outside gene matches: 9. Germline V lookup: CDR1 DFQATT, CDR2 SNEGSKA (reference sequence). The CDR3 extends over 14 amino acids. The CDR3 spells CSAQRGGGSYEQYF. In DNA, the CDR3 is TGCAGTGCCCAGAGGGGCGGGGGTTCCTACGAGCAGTACTTC.